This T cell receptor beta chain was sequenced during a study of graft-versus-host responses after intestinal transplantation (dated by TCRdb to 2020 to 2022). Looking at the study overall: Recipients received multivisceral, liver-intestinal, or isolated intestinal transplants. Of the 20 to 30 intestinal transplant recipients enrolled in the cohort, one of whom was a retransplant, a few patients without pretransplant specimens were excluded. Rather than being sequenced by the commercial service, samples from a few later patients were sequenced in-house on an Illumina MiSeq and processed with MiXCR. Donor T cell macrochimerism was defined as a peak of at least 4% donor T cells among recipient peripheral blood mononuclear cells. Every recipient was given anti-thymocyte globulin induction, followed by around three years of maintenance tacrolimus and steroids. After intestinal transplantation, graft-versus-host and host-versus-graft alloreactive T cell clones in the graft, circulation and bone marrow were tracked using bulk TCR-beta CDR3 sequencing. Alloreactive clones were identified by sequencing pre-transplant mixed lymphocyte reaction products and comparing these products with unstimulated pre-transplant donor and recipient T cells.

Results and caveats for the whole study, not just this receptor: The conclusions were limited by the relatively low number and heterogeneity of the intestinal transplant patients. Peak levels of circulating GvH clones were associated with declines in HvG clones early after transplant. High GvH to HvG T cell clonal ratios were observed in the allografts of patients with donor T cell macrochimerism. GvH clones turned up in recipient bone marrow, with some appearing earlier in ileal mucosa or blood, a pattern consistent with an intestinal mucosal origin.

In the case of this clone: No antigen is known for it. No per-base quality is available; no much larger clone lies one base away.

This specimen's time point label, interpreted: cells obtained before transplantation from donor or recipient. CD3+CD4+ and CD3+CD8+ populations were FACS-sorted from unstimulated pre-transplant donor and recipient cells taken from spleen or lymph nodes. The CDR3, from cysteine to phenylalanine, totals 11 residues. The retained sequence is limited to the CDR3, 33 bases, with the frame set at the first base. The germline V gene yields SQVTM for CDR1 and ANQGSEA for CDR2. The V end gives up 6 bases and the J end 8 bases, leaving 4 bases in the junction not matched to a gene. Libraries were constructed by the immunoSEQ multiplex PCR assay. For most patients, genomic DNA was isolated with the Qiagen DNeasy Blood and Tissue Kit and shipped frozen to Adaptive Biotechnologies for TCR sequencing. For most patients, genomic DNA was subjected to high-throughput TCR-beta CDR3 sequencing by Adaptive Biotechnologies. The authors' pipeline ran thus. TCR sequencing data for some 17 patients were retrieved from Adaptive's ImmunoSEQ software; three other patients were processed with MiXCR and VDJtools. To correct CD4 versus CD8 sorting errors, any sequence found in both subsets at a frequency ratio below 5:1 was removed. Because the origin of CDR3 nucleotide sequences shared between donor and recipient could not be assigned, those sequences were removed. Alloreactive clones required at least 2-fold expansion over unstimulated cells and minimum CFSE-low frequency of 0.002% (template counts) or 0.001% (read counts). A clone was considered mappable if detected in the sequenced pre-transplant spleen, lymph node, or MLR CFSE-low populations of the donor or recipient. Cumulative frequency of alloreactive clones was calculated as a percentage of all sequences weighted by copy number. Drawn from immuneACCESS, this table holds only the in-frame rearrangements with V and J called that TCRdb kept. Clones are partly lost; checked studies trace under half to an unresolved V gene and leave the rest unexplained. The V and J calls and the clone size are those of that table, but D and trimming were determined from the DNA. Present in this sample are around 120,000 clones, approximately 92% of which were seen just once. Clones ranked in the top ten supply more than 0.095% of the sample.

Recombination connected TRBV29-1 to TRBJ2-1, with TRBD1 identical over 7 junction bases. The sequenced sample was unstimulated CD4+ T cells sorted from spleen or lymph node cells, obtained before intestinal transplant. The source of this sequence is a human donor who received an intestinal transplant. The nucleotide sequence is TGCAGCGTGAAACAGGGGTATGAGCAGTTCTTC. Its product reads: CSVKQGYEQFF.